What follows describes a single TCR beta chain. Per the original methods: By means of reference gene primer amplification, nucleated cell counts were estimated. This table comes from immunoSEQ multiplex PCR, and its TCRdb copy is limited to in-frame clones, with some not included. V, J and clone size reflect that table, while D and trimming were determined from the DNA. The sample lists roughly 290,000 clones, about nine tenths occurring once. This sample is part of a study of blood T cell repertoires in COVID-19. Participant ages covered about 18 to 100 years across 25 or so US areas. Resolution of symptoms, clearance, or two negative PCRs was present in recovered Cohort 3 donors. Germline CDR1 is MGHDK and CDR2 is SYGVNS. Between the trimmed V and J ends, which lost 5 bases and 8 bases, there was a span of 13 bases. CDR3 length: 13 residues.

Sequencing was carried out using PBMCs or T cells enriched from blood (not recorded which). V is TRBV25-1 and J is TRBJ2-1; D might be TRBD1 (5 bases). The clonotype originates from a middle-aged woman who had recovered from COVID-19. CDR3 region: CASSRTPRDEQFF. The CDR3 DNA reads as TGTGCCAGCAGTCGGACACCCAGGGATGAGCAGTTCTTC.